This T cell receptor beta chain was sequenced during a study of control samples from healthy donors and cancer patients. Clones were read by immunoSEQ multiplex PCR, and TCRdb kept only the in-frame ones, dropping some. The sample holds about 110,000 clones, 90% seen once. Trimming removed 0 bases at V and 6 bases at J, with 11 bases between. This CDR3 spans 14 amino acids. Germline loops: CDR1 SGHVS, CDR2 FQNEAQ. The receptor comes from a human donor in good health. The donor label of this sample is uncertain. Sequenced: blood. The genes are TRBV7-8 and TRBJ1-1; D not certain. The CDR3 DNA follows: TGTGCCAGCAGCTTAGCGAAACCGGTCGCTGAAGCTTTCTTT. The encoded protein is CASSLAKPVAEAFF.